This entry is about one TCR beta chain. This sample was taken from a study of yellow fever vaccine responses in identical twins. Deletions cut 0 bases from V and 3 bases from J, with 0 bases between. The CDR3 spans 11 residues. Germline V gene data show CDR1 as SGHAT and CDR2 as FQNNGV. TCRdb independently ran MiXCR on the RT-PCR reads; one entry per CDR3 protein. The profile covers about 3,000 distinct CDR3 sequences, with approximately 90% appearing a single time and around 2.4% taken by the ten largest. The sample consisted of T cells from blood (PBMCs), unsorted or a sorted subset (not recorded which), taken before or after yellow fever vaccination (not recorded which). This receptor was identified in a woman aged 18-30 years who received the yellow fever vaccine. The gene calls are TRBV11-2 and TRBJ2-7, with D uncertain. CDR3: CASSLDYEQYF. The CDR3 DNA sequence: TGTGCCAGCAGCTTAGACTACGAGCAGTACTTC.